This T cell receptor (beta chain) derives from a study of regulatory T cells in long-lasting Graves disease. This clonotype came up many times. Both iRepertoire HTBI primers and Arm-PCR of CDR3 regions were used to build the TCR beta libraries. Via MiXCR, TCRdb re-called the multiplex PCR reads, giving one row per CDR3 protein. This sample has 300,000 to 400,000 distinct CDR3 sequences, with 16% found just once. Between the trimmed V and J ends, which lost 4 bases and 1 base, there was a span of 12 bases. This CDR3 has 15 residues. Per the germline V gene, CDR1 is SGHTA and CDR2 is FQGNSA. The time point: newly diagnosed GD, antithyroid drugs for less than 3 months. Generation of the TCR library employed RNA extracted from PBMCs. These sequences were also reported in another study, on T cells in Graves' hyperthyroidism and ophthalmopathy.

This TCR came from a man between 40 and 49 years old with Graves disease. The sample consisted of peripheral blood mononuclear cells (PBMCs), taken at new diagnosis, from a patient treated with antithyroid drugs. The V and J genes are TRBV7-2 and TRBJ2-3; D not resolved. This CDR3 reads CASSSSWPRTDTQYF. DNA of the CDR3: TGTGCCAGCAGCTCCTCATGGCCCCGCACAGATACGCAGTATTTT.